This T cell receptor beta chain was identified during a study of blood T cell repertoires in COVID-19. CDR3 size: 20 residues. V dropped 0 bases and J dropped 0 bases, with 24 bases sitting between them. Germline V lookup: CDR1 LNHNV, CDR2 YYDKDF (reference sequence). TCRdb's copy holds only in-frame clones and misses some; the assay was immunoSEQ multiplex PCR. Of 650,000 to 800,000 clones in the sample, 90% were seen once. In its sample, this clone was seen a few times. The sequencing sample was made of peripheral blood. The clonotype comes from a woman aged 18-29 years with acute or convalescent COVID-19. V is TRBV15 and J is TRBJ2-7; D might be TRBD1 (6 bases). CDR3: CATSRDWGQGNRRSSYEQYF. The CDR3 region has the DNA TGTGCCACCAGCAGAGATTGGGGCCAGGGGAATAGGAGAAGCTCCTACGAGCAGTACTTC.